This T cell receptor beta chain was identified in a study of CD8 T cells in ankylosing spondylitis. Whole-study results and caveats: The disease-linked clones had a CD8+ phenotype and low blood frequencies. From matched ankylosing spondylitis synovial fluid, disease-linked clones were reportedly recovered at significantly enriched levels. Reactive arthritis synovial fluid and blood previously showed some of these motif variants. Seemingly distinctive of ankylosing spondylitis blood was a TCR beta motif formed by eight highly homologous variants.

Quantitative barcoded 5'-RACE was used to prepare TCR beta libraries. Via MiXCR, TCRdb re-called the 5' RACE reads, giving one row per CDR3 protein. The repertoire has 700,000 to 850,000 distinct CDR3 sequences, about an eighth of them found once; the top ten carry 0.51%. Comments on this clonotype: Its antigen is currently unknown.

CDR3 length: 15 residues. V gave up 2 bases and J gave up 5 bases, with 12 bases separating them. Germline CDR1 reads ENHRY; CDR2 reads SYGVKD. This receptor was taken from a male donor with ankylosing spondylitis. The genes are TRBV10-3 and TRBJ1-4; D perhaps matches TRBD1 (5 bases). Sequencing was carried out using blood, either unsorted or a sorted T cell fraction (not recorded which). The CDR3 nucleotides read TGTGCCATCAGTGAGAATCGGGGCGCGAATGAAAAACTGTTTTTT. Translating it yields CAISENRGANEKLFF.